The rows below give T cell receptor beta chains drawn from one sample of a study of T-cell memory formation after mild COVID-19. TCRdb processed the 5' RACE reads anew with MiXCR; each CDR3 protein has one entry. The data contain 470,000 or so distinct CDR3 sequences, roughly 20% of them singletons. Sequencing was performed on PBMCs or a T cell subset sorted from them (not recorded which). The receptor source for this set is an adult woman who had mild COVID-19 (a few samples of this study predate the infection). Cell type and time point are not known. Each CDR3 is given with its conserved first and last residue. The order of the fields is clone size, CDR3 length, V gene, D gene, J gene, CDR3 protein, CDR3 DNA. A D gene is named only where the DNA matches it firmly. Only some rows state a clone size, as once, few, many or a class for expanded clones.

>NA|14|TRBV29-1|TRBD1|TRBJ2-7
CSVPTGTAPYEQYF
TGCAGCGTTCCTACCGGGACAGCCCCCTACGAGCAGTACTTC
>NA|13|TRBV20-1|TRBD1|TRBJ1-4
CSATGTGYEKLFF
TGCAGTGCTACCGGGACAGGGTACGAAAAACTGTTTTTT
>NA|15|TRBV11-2|NA|TRBJ2-5
CASSLEASGIGTQYF
TGTGCCAGCAGCTTAGAGGCGTCAGGGATCGGGACCCAGTACTTC
>many|16|TRBV24-1|TRBD2|TRBJ2-3
CATSVSGGISADTQYF
TGTGCCACCAGTGTGTCGGGAGGGATTAGTGCAGATACGCAGTATTTT
>NA|15|TRBV5-4|TRBD2|TRBJ2-1
CASSPPGLAYNEQFF
TGTGCCAGCAGCCCGCCGGGACTAGCGTACAATGAGCAGTTCTTC
>few|15|TRBV30|TRBD2|TRBJ2-3
CAWSVTSGVKDTQYF
TGTGCCTGGAGTGTAACTAGCGGGGTGAAAGATACGCAGTATTTT
>few|14|TRBV6-2/TRBV6-3|NA|TRBJ2-7
CASRPGHQPYEQYF
TGTGCCAGCAGACCGGGACACCAACCCTACGAGCAGTACTTC
>NA|15|TRBV6-2/TRBV6-3|NA|TRBJ2-7
CASSQVGQGYHEQYF
TGTGCCAGCAGTCAAGTCGGGCAGGGGTACCACGAGCAGTACTTC
>few|15|TRBV12-3/TRBV12-4|NA|TRBJ1-1
CASSLGEALDTEAFF
TGTGCCAGCAGTTTAGGGGAGGCCCTGGACACTGAAGCTTTCTTT
>NA|14|TRBV11-2|NA|TRBJ2-2
CASNPNTSPGELFF
TGTGCCAGCAACCCCAACACTTCTCCCGGGGAGCTGTTTTTT
>few|16|TRBV5-6|NA|TRBJ2-3
CASSLKWGVRTDTQYF
TGTGCCAGCAGCTTGAAGTGGGGGGTTCGCACAGATACGCAGTATTTT
>NA|13|TRBV12-3/TRBV12-4|NA|TRBJ2-1
CASSPIVEHEQFF
TGTGCCAGCAGTCCCATAGTGGAGCATGAGCAGTTCTTC
>NA|12|TRBV7-9|NA|TRBJ2-3
CASIGSTDTQYF
TGTGCCAGCATCGGGAGCACAGATACGCAGTATTTT
>NA|17|TRBV7-2|NA|TRBJ2-3
CASRLGWLASSTDTQYF
TGTGCCAGCAGATTAGGGTGGCTAGCGTCGAGCACAGATACGCAGTATTTT
>NA|17|TRBV6-1|TRBD1|TRBJ1-1
CASSTGTGGFRGTEAFF
TGTGCCAGCAGTACCGGGACAGGGGGCTTCCGGGGGACTGAAGCTTTCTTT
>NA|14|TRBV12-3/TRBV12-4|TRBD2|TRBJ2-2
CASSAGLARGELFF
TGTGCCAGCAGCGCGGGACTAGCGCGGGGGGAGCTGTTTTTT
>NA|15|TRBV7-9|TRBD2|TRBJ2-1
CASRTSGGAYNEQFF
TGTGCCAGCAGAACTAGCGGGGGGGCCTACAATGAGCAGTTCTTC
>few|13|TRBV11-3|NA|TRBJ1-2
CASSSRTDYGYTF
TGTGCCAGCAGCTCCAGGACAGACTATGGCTACACCTTC
>few|16|TRBV7-8|NA|TRBJ1-5
CASSLALGRGNQPQHF
TGTGCCAGCAGCTTAGCGCTAGGGCGCGGCAATCAGCCCCAGCATTTT
>few|14|TRBV5-4|NA|TRBJ1-1
CASSPWTANTEAFF
TGTGCCAGCAGCCCCTGGACAGCGAACACTGAAGCTTTCTTT
>NA|12|TRBV20-1|NA|TRBJ2-1
CSSFSSYNEQFF
TGCAGTTCGTTCAGCTCCTACAATGAGCAGTTCTTC
>NA|16|TRBV19|TRBD2|TRBJ2-1
CASSPIAGGVYNEQFF
TGTGCCAGTAGCCCAATAGCGGGAGGGGTCTACAATGAGCAGTTCTTC
>NA|13|TRBV5-6|NA|TRBJ1-5
CARSLGSNQPQHF
TGTGCCAGAAGCTTGGGAAGCAATCAGCCCCAGCATTTT
>NA|17|TRBV20-1|TRBD2|TRBJ2-1
CSATSGSGGAFYNEQFF
TGCAGTGCCACCTCGGGTAGCGGGGGGGCCTTCTACAATGAGCAGTTCTTC
>few|15|TRBV5-1|NA|TRBJ2-5
CASSLSVGFQETQYF
TGCGCCAGCAGCTTATCTGTCGGGTTTCAAGAGACCCAGTACTTC
>few|17|TRBV20-1|NA|TRBJ2-7
CSASTRTTHWIAQEQYF
TGCAGTGCTAGTACCCGGACCACACACTGGATAGCTCAGGAGCAGTACTTC
>NA|16|TRBV11-1|TRBD1|TRBJ2-2
CASSTRQGTNTGELFF
TGTGCCAGCAGCACTCGACAGGGGACGAACACCGGGGAGCTGTTTTTT